Listed here is a single T cell receptor (beta chain). Its antigen is as yet unknown. This entry comes from a study of beta chain features in type 1 diabetes. Study results and caveats: Within each of all four CD4+ subsets, Type 1 diabetes patients had TCRB CDR3s that were moderately but significantly shorter.

Reverse transcription of all isolated RNA meant that expressed TCRB transcripts were sequenced. TCRdb keeps only in-frame clones here, not all; method: immunoSEQ multiplex PCR. The table has some 250,000 clones, approximately 13% seen once. The receptor was derived from a young man with type 1 diabetes. Sequencing input: naive CD4+ T cells from blood.

This chain's CDR3 is CASRAGGALTGELFF. CDR3 DNA: TGCGCCAGCAGAGCGGGGGGGGCCCTAACCGGGGAGCTGTTTTTT. The rearrangement links TRBV5-1 to TRBJ2-2; 10 nucleotides match TRBD2. The CDR3 has 15 residues. V lost 5 bases to trimming and J lost 5 bases; unmatched junction nucleotides: 6. CDR1 is SGHRS and CDR2 is YFSETQ in the germline V gene. Full variable domain (remainder filled in from reference TRBV5-1 and TRBJ2-2): KAGVTQTPRYLIKTRGQQVTLSCSPISGHRSVSWYQQTPGQGLQFLFEYFSETQRNKGNFPGRFSGRQFSNSRSEMNVSTLELGDSALYLCASRAGGALTGELFFGEGSRLTVL.